This T cell receptor (beta chain) derives from a study of human T cells and chemical hapten exposure. General observations from the study: Controls formed significantly fewer large CDR3 similarity clusters than expanded TCRs did. TCRs above 1 in 1000 frequency did not change with DPC sensitization.

This clonotype came up many times. Its antigen remains unidentified. In the original workflow: Sample TCR counts, which ranged from roughly 23,224 to 750,000, had a median of roughly 100,000. TCRdb called the RACE reads again in MiXCR, with one record for every CDR3 protein. For this entry, the V and J calls and clone size follow TCRdb and not the study's own pipeline. The table shows 65,000 to 95,000 distinct CDR3 sequences, with less than 8% occurring only once. The CDR3 covers 13 residues. Germline CDR1 and CDR2: SNHLY and FYNNEI. The V gene end was trimmed by 6 bases and the J gene end by 5 bases; junction bases not matched to a gene: 0. This sample's time point: patch test 2, 6 weeks after DPC sensitization. Treatment described: therapeutic diphenylcyclopropenone sensitization with weekly scalp DPC.

The sample here was whole blood, taken in connection with sensitization to the hapten diphenylcyclopropenone (DPC). The sequence was obtained from a woman aged 30 to 39 with alopecia areata. Some clones in this sample may be carry-over from other donors' samples. V is TRBV2 and J is TRBJ2-3; 12 bases line up with TRBD2. This chain's CDR3 is CASRTSGGDTQYF. The CDR3 DNA follows: TGTGCCAGCAGGACTAGCGGGGGAGATACGCAGTATTTT. The full variable domain, completed using reference TRBV2 and TRBJ2-3, is EPEVTQTPSHQVTQMGQEVILRCVPISNHLYFYWYRQILGQKVEFLVSFYNNEISEKSEIFDDQFSVERPDGSNFTLKIRSTKLEDSAMYFCASRTSGGDTQYFGPGTRLTVL.